The entry that follows covers one T cell receptor beta chain sequence. This clone was detected once. Its specific antigen is unknown. Base quality data are lacking; no much larger clone is found one base away. A two-step multiplex PCR was used to amplify TCR-beta CDR3 regions from genomic DNA, and Illumina-compatible adaptors were added in the second step. As a commercial immunoSEQ service, TCR-beta immunosequencing was carried out on an Illumina platform. In the authors' own workflow: Two measures summarised the repertoires: productive clonality, and Top 10 Clones, meaning the percentage of T-cell templates coming from the ten most frequent sequences. Values for productive clonality spanned 0 to 1, where a value of 1 indicated a monoclonal population. Tumour-associated clones were defined as sequences comprising at least 0.1% of tumour T-cell templates but absent from matched non-adjacent lung, identified via log10 scatter plots. Student's t-tests were used for two-group comparisons, ANOVA for comparisons across stages, and linear regression for relationships, with analyses done in GraphPad Prism7 and R. TCRdb holds this immuneACCESS table with in-frame rearrangements only. Some clones are missing; in checked studies, unresolved V genes explain under half, and the rest has no known cause. V, J and clone size derive from that table, while D and trimming were established from the DNA sequence. Counted in this sample were about 7,200 clones; roughly 70% of them appeared once. 4.4% of the sample lies in the top ten.

The data are from a study of immune cell composition in non-small cell lung cancer (dated by TCRdb to 2015 to 2018). Describing the broader study: Histologic subtype was assigned using H&E plus p63, CK5, Napsin A and TTF-1 immunohistochemistry, mainly lung adenocarcinoma or squamous cell carcinoma. TCR-beta sequencing from Adaptive Biotechnologies was done on 34 to 40 paired sets of NSCLC tumour and non-adjacent lung specimens and on over 25 tumour-only specimens. In supplementary cohort #1, which comprised roughly 10 lung adenocarcinoma cases, paired tumour/lung TCR-beta sequencing was performed and TIL populations were generated so that tumour reactivity could be assessed. Several tumour specimens with TCR-beta data were rare histological subtypes and were excluded from the subtype comparisons.

Genomic DNA was isolated with the QIAamp DNA kit from frozen aliquots of single-cell suspensions that had not been sorted. The tumour samples consisted of non-small cell lung cancer tissue that had been surgically resected. Tissues were received within 2 hours of resection and processed immediately into single-cell suspensions. Tissue was broken up mechanically, digested enzymatically with DNase I, collagenase I and hyaluronidase for roughly 30 minutes at 37 degrees C, and then filtered and RBC-lysed. Overall study results and their limits: Tumour-associated clones >0.5% occurred in nearly half of NSCLC cases: over 30% of adenocarcinomas versus around three quarters of squamous carcinomas. Lung squamous cell carcinoma tumours had significantly higher Top 10 clone scores and productive clonality than lung adenocarcinoma tumours. No significant correlation was found between smoking pack-years and tumour TCR-beta clonality. Across 10 or so adenocarcinoma cases, the maximal tumour-associated clone frequency showed a strong correlation with TIL tumour reactivity, but overall clonality showed no such correlation. The reactivity cohort contained only around ten cases, and the tumour-reactive clones were not shown to have sequences in common with the dominant in vivo tumour-associated clones.

Sequencing was done on a sample of lung tumor tissue. This receptor was taken from a human donor with non-small cell lung cancer.

The CDR3 protein is CASSIQGDGYTF. The base sequence is TGCGCCAGCAGTATACAGGGGGATGGCTACACCTTC. The sequence links TRBV10-2 to TRBJ1-2; TRBD1 lines up with 8 middle nucleotides. V is trimmed back by 5 bases and J by 6 bases, and the junction contains 2 bases that no gene match accounts for. Inclusive of the bounding cysteine and phenylalanine, the CDR3 is 12 residues long. Just CDR3 DNA is preserved here, 36 bases in frame from base 1. CDR1 and CDR2 are drawn from the germline V gene: WSHSY, SAAADI.